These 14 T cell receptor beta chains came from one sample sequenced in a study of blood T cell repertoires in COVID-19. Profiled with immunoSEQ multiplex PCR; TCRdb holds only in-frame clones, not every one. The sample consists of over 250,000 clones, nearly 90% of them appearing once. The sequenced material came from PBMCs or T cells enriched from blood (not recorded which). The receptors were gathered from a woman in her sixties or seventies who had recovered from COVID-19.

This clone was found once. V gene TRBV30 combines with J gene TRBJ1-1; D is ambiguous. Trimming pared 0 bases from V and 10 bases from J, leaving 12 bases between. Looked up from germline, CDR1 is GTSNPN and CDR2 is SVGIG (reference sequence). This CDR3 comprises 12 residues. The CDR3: CAWSVFYAGAFF. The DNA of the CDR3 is TGTGCCTGGAGTGTTTTCTACGCGGGAGCTTTCTTT.

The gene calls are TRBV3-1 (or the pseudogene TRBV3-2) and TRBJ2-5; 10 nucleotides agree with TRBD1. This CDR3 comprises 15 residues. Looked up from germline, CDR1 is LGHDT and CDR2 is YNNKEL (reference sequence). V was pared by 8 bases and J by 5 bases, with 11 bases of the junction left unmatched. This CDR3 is CASSYLGQGMETQYF. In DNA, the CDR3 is TGTGCCAGCTCCTACCTGGGACAGGGGATGGAGACCCAGTACTTC.

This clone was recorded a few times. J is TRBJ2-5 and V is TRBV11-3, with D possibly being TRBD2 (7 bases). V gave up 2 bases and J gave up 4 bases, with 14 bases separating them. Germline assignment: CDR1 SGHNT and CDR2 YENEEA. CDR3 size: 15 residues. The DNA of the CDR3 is TGTGCCAGCAGCTTACTTGGACTAGGGGGAGAGACCCAGTACTTC. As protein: CASSLLGLGGETQYF.

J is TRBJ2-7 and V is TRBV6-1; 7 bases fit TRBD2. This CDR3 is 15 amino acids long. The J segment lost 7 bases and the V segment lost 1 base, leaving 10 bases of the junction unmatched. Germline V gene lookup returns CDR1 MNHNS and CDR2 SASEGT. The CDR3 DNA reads TGTGCCAGCAGTGAAGTTGCGGGAGTGAATTGGGAGCAGTACTTC. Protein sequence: CASSEVAGVNWEQYF.

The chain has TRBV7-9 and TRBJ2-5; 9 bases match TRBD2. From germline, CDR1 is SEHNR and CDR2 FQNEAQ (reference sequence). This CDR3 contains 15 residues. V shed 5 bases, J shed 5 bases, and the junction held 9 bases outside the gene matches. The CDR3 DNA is TGTGCCAGCAGCGCGAATAGCGGGAGCGCTGAGACCCAGTACTTC. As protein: CASSANSGSAETQYF.

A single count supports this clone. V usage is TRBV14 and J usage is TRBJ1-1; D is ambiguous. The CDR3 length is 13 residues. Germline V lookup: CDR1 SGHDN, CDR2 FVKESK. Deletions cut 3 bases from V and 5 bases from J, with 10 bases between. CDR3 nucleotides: TGTGCCAGCAGCCACGGGGATCGGACTGAAGCTTTCTTT. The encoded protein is CASSHGDRTEAFF.

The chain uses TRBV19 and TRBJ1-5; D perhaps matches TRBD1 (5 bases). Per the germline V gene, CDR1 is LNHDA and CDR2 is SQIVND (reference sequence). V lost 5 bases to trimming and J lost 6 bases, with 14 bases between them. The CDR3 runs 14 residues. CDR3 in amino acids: CASSPQGRSQPQHF. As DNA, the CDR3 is TGTGCCAGTAGTCCCCAGGGAAGGAGTCAGCCCCAGCATTTT. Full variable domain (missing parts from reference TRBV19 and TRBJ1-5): DGGITQSPKYLFRKEGQNVTLSCEQNLNHDAMYWYRQDPGQGLRLIYYSQIVNDFQKGDIAEGYSVSREKKESFPLTVTSAQKNPTAFYLCASSPQGRSQPQHFGDGTRLSIL.

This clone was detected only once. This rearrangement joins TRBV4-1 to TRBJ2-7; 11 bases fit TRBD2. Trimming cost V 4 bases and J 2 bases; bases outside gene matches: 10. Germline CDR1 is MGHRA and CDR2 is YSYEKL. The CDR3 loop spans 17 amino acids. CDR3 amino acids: CASSPGLAGVSPYEQYF. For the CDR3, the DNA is TGCGCCAGCAGCCCAGGACTAGCGGGCGTCTCCCCCTACGAGCAGTACTTC.

The CDR3 DNA follows: TGTGCCAGCAGTCGTTACTACGAGCAGTACTTC. Translating it yields CASSRYYEQYF. The chain employs TRBV28 and TRBJ2-7; D remains unclear. Trimming stripped 5 bases from V and 3 bases from J, with 5 bases between. CDR1 MDHEN and CDR2 SYDVKM come from the germline V gene. This CDR3 region has 11 residues.

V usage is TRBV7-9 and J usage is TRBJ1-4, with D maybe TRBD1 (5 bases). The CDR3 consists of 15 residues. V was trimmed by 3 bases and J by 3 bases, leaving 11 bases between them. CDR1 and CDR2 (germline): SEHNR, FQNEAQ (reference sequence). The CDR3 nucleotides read TGTGCCAGCAGCTTTCAGGGTTCAGCTAATGAAAAACTGTTTTTT. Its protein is CASSFQGSANEKLFF.

As DNA, the CDR3 is TGTGCCAGCACCCCGGGGGGGGGCTCCGCCTACAATGAGCAGTTCTTC. Amino acids: CASTPGGGSAYNEQFF. V is TRBV3-1 (or the pseudogene TRBV3-2) and J is TRBJ2-1; 8 nucleotides line up with TRBD2. The CDR3 length is 16 residues. Trimming cost V 7 bases and J 2 bases; bases outside gene matches: 10. The germline gives CDR1 LGHDT, CDR2 YNNKEL (reference sequence).

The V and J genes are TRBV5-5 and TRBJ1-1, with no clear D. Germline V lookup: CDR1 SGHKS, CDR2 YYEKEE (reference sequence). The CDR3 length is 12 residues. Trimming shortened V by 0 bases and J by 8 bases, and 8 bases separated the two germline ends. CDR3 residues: CASSLAGIEAFF. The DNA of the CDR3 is TGTGCCAGCAGCTTGGCCGGGATCGAAGCTTTCTTT.

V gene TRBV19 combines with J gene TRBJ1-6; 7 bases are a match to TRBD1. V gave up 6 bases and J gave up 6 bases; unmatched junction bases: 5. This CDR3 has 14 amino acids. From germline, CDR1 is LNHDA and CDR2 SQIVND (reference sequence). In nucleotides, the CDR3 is TGTGCCAGTAGGGGCGGGACAGCTAATTCACCCCTCCACTTT. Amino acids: CASRGGTANSPLHF. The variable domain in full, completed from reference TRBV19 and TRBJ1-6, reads DGGITQSPKYLFRKEGQNVTLSCEQNLNHDAMYWYRQDPGQGLRLIYYSQIVNDFQKGDIAEGYSVSREKKESFPLTVTSAQKNPTAFYLCASRGGTANSPLHFGNGTRLTVT.

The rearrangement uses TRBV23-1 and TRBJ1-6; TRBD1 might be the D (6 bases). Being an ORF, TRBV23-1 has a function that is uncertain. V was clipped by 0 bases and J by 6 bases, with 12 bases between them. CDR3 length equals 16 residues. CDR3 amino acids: CASSQSNLGANSPLHF. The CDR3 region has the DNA TGCGCCAGCAGTCAATCGAACTTGGGGGCTAATTCACCCCTCCACTTT.